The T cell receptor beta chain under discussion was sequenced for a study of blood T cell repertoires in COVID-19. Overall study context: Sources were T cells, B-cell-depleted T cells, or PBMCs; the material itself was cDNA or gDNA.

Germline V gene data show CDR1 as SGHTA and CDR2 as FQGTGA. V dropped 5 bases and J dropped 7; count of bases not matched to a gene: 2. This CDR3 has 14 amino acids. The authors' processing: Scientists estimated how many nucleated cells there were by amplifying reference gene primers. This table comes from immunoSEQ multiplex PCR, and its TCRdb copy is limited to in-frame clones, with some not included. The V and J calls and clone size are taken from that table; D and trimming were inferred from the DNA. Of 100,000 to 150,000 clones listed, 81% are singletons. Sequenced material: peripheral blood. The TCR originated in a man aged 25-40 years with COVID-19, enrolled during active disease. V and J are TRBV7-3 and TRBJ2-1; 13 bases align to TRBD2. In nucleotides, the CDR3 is TGTGCCAGCAGCCGGACTAGCGGGAGTAATGAGCAGTTCTTC. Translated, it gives CASSRTSGSNEQFF.